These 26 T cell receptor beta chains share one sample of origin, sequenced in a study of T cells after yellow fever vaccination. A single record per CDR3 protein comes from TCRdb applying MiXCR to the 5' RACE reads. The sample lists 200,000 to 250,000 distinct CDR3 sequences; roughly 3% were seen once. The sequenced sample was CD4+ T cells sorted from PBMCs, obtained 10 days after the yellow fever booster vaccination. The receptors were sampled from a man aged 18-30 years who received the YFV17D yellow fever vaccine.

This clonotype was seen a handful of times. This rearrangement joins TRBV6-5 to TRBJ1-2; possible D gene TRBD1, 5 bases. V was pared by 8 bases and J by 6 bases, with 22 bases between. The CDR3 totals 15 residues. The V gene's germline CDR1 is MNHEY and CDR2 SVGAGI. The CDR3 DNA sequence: TGTGCCAGCGGGACGGCCGGCGGGTTGGGAAATGGCTACACCTTC. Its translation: CASGTAGGLGNGYTF.

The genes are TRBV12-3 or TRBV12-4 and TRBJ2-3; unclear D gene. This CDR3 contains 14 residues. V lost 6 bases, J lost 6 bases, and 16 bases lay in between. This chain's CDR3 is CASSDVTLGDTQYF. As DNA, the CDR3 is TGTGCCAGCAGCGACGTAACTCTTGGGGATACGCAGTATTTT.

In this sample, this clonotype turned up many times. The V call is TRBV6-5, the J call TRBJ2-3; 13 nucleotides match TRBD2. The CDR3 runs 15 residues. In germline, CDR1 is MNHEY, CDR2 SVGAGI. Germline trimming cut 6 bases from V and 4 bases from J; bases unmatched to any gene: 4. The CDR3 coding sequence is TGTGCCAGCAGACGACTAGCGGGGGGTCCAGATACGCAGTATTTT. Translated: CASRRLAGGPDTQYF.

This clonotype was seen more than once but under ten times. The CDR3 region has the DNA TGTGCCACCAGTGATCCTCGGACTAGCGGCAATGAGCAGTTCTTC. Translating it yields CATSDPRTSGNEQFF. The genes are TRBV24-1 and TRBJ2-1; 10 bases are a match to TRBD2. After removal of 3 bases from V and 6 bases from J, the junction contained 4 bases not matched to a gene. The CDR3 is 15 residues long. Germline CDR1 is KGHDR and CDR2 is SFDVKD.

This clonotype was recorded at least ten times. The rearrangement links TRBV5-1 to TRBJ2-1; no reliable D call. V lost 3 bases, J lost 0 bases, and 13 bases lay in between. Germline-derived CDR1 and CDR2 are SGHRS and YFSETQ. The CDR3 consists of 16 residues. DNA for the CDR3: TGCGCCAGCAGCTATCTGGGCTTCAGCTCCTACAATGAGCAGTTCTTC. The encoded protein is CASSYLGFSSYNEQFF.

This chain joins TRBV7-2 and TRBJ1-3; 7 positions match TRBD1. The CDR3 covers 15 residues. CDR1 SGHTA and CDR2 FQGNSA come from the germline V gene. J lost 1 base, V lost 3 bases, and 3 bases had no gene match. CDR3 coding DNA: TGTGCCAGCAGCTTCGGCAGGGGGTCTGGAAACACCATATATTTT. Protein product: CASSFGRGSGNTIYF.

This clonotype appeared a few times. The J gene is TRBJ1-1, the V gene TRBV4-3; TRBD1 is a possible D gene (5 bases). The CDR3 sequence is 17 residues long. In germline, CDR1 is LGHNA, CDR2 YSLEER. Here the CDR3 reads CVQLLTGVIKRSREAFF. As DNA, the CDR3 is TGCGTCCAGTTATTAACAGGTGTTATTAAAAGGTCCCGAGAAGCTTTCTTT.

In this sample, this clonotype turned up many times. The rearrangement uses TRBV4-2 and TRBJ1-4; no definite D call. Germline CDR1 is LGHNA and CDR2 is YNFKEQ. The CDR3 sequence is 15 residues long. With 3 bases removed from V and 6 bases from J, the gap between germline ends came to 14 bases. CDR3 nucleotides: TGTGCCAGCAGCCAGGTCCCCGGGGAGGATGAAAAACTGTTTTTT. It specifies CASSQVPGEDEKLFF.

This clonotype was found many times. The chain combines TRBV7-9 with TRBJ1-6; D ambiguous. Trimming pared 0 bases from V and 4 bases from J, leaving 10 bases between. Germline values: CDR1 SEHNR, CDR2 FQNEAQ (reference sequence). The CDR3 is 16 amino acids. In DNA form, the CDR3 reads TGTGCCAGCAGCTTAGCGAACGGGATTTATAATTCACCCCTCCACTTT. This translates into CASSLANGIYNSPLHF.

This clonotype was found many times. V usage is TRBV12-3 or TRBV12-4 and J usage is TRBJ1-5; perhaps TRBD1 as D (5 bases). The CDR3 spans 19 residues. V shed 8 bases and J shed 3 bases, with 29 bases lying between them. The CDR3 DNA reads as TGTGCCAGCTCCCTGTCCGCCACGGGTTCGGGGGGGATCAATCAGCCCCAGCATTTT. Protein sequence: CASSLSATGSGGINQPQHF.

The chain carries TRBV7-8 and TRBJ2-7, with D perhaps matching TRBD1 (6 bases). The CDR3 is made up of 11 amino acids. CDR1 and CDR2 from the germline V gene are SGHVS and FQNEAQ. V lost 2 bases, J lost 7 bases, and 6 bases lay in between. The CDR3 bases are TGTGCCAGCAGCTTACAGGGGGAGCAGTACGTC. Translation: CASSLQGEQYV.

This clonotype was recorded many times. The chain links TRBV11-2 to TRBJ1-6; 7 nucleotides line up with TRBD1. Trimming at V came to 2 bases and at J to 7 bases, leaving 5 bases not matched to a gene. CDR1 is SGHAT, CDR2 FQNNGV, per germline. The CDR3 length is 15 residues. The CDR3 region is CASSLTVTGNSPLHF. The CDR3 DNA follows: TGTGCCAGCAGCTTAACAGTGACAGGGAATTCACCCCTCCACTTT.

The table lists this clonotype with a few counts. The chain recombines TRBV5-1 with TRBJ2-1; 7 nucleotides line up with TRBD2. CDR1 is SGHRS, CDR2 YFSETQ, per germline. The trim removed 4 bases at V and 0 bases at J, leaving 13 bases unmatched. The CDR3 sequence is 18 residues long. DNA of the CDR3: TGCGCCAGCAGCCCTCGGGCGGGGGAGGTGAGCTCCTACAATGAGCAGTTCTTC. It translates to CASSPRAGEVSSYNEQFF.

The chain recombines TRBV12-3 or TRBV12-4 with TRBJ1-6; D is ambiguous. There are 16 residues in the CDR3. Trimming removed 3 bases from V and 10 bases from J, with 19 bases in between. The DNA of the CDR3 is TGTGCCAGCAGTTTGGACCCCCGACTTGTGCCATCACCCCTCCACTTT. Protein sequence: CASSLDPRLVPSPLHF.

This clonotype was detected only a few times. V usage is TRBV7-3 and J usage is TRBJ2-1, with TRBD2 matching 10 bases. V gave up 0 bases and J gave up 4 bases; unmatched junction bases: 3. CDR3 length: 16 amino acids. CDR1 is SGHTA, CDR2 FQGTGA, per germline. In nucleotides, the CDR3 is TGTGCCAGCAGCTTAACCGCTAGCGGGGGTTACAATGAGCAGTTCTTC. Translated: CASSLTASGGYNEQFF.

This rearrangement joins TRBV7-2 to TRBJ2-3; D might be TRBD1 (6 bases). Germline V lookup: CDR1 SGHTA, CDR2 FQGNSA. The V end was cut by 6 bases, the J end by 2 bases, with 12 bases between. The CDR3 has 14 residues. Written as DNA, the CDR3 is TGTGCCAGCAGTCGTAACAGGGCCACAGATACGCAGTATTTT. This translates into CASSRNRATDTQYF. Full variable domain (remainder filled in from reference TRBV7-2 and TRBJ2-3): GAGVSQSPSNKVTEKGKDVELRCDPISGHTALYWYRQSLGQGLEFLIYFQGNSAPDKSGLPSDRFSAERTGGSVSTLTIQRTQQEDSAVYLCASSRNRATDTQYFGPGTRLTVL.

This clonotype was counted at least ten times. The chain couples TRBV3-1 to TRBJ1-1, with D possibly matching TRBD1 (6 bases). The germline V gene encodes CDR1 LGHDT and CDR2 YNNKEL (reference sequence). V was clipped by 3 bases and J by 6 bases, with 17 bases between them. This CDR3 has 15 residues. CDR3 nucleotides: TGTGCCAGCAGCCATGCAGGGGCGAACGCCCCTGAAGCTTTCTTT. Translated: CASSHAGANAPEAFF. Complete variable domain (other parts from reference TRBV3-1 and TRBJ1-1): DTAVSQTPKYLVTQMGNDKSIKCEQNLGHDTMYWYKQDSKKFLKIMFSYNNKELIINETVPNRFSPKSPDKAHLNLHINSLELGDSAVYFCASSHAGANAPEAFFGQGTRLTVV.

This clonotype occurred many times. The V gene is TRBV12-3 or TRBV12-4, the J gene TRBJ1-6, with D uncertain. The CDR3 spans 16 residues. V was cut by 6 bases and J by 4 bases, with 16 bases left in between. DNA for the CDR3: TGTGCCAGCAGGGAACTGGCCGCAGGTTATAATTCACCCCTCCACTTT. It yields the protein CASRELAAGYNSPLHF.

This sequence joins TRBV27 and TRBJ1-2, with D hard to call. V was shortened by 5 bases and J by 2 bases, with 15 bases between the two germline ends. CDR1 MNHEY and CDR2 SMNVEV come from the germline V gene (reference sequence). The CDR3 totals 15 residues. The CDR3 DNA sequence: TGTGCCAGCAGTCCCCTGTGGGCAGCCAACTATGGCTACACCTTC. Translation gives CASSPLWAANYGYTF.

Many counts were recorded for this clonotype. The CDR3 nucleotides are TGTGCCAGCAGCTTAGAAGGGACAGGGGGAAGGTCCCAGCATTTT. Its translation is CASSLEGTGGRSQHF. This rearrangement joins TRBV7-2 to TRBJ1-5; 11 bases fit TRBD1. V lost 1 base to trimming and J lost 11 bases; unmatched junction nucleotides: 7. Germline assignment: CDR1 SGHTA and CDR2 FQGNSA. The CDR3 runs to 15 residues.

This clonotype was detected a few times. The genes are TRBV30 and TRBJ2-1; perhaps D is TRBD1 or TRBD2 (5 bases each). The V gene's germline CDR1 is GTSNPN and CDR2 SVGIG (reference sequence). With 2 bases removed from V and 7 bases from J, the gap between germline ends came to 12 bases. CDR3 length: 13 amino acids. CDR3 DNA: TGTGCCTGGAGTTCCCGGGACGGGAATGAGCAGTTCTTC. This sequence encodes CAWSSRDGNEQFF. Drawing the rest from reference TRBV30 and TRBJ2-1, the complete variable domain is SQTIHQWPATLVQPVGSPLSLECTVEGTSNPNLYWYRQAAGRGLQLLFYSVGIGQISSEVPQNLSASRPQDRQFILSSKKLLLSDSGFYLCAWSSRDGNEQFFGPGTRLTVL.

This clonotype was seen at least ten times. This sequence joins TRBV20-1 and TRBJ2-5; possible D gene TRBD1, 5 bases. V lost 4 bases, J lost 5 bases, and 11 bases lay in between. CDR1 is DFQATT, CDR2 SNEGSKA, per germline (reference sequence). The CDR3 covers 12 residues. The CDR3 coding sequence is TGCAGTGCTACCCAGGGTACCGAGACCCAGTACTTC. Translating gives CSATQGTETQYF.

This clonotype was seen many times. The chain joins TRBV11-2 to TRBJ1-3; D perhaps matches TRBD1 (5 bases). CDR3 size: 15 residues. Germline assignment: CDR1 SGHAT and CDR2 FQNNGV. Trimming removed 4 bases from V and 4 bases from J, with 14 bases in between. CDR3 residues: CASSSIRGLGNTIYF. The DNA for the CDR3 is TGTGCCAGCAGCTCGATTCGGGGACTAGGAAACACCATATATTTT.

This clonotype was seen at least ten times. CDR3 DNA: TGCGCCAGCAGCCACGGGCCCGAGACCGGGGAGCTGTTTTTT. It codes for CASSHGPETGELFF. The chain carries TRBV4-3 and TRBJ2-2; no clear D. CDR1 is LGHNA and CDR2 is YSLEER in the germline V gene. The ends were cut back, 3 bases at V and 5 bases at J, with 10 bases in the middle. The CDR3 consists of 14 residues.

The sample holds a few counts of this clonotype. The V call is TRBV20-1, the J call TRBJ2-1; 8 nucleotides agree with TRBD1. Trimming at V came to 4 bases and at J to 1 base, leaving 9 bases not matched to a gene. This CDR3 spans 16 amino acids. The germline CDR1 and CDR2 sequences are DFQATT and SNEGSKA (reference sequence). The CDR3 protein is CSAIGLDRASYNEQFF. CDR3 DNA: TGCAGTGCTATTGGGCTGGACAGGGCATCCTACAATGAGCAGTTCTTC.

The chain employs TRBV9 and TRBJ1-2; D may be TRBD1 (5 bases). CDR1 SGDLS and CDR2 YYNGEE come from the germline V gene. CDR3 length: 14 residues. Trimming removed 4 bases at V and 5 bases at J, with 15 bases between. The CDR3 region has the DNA TGTGCCAGCAGCCCTCAGGGATTTAGGTATGGCTACACCTTC. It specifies CASSPQGFRYGYTF.